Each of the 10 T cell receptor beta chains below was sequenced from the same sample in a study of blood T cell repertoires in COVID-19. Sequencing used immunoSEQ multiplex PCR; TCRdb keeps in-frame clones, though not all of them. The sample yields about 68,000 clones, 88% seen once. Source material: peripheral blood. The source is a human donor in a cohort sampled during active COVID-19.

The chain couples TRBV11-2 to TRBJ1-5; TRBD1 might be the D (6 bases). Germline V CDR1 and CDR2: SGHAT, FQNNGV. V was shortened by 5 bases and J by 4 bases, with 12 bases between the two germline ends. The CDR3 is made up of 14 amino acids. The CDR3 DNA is TGTGCCAGCAGCCAGGGGCCGATGAATCAGCCCCAGCATTTT. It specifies CASSQGPMNQPQHF.

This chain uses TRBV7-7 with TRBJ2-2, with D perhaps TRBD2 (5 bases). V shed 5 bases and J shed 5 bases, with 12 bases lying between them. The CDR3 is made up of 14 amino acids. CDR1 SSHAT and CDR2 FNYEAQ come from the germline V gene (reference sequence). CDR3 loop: CASSPRERTGELFF. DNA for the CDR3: TGTGCCAGCAGCCCAAGGGAGAGGACCGGGGAGCTGTTTTTT.

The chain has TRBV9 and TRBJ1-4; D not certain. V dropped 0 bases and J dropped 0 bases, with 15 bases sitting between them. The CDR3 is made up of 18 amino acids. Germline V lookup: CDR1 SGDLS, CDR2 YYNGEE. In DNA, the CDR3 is TGTGCCAGCAGCGTAGCTACGGCGGGATCTGCAACTAATGAAAAACTGTTTTTT. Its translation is CASSVATAGSATNEKLFF.

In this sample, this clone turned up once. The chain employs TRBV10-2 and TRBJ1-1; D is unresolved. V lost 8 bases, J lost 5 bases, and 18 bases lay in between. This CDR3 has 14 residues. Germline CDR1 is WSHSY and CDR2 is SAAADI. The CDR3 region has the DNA TGCGCCAGCGTGGTGAAAAACACGGGGACTGAAGCTTTCTTT. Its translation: CASVVKNTGTEAFF.

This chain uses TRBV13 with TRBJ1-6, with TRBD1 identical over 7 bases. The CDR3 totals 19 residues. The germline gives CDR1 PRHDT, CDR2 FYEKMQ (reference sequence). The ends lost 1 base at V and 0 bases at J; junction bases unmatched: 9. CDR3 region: CASSLVMMTGPSYNSPLHF. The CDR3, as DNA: TGTGCCAGCAGCTTAGTTATGATGACAGGGCCCTCCTATAATTCACCCCTCCACTTT.

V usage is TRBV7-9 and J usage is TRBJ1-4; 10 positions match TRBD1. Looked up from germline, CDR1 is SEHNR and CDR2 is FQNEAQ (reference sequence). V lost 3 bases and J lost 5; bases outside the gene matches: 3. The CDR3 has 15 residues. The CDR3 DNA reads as TGTGCCAGCAGCTTGCCGGGACAGGGGAATGAAAAACTGTTTTTT. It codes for CASSLPGQGNEKLFF.

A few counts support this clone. CDR3 residues: CASRAGWEQPQHF. The CDR3 DNA is TGTGCCAGCAGGGCAGGGTGGGAACAGCCCCAGCATTTT. The gene calls are TRBV2 and TRBJ1-5; a possible D gene is TRBD1 (5 bases). Looked up from germline, CDR1 is SNHLY and CDR2 is FYNNEI. V shed 6 bases and J shed 7 bases, with 13 bases lying between them. This CDR3 spans 13 amino acids.

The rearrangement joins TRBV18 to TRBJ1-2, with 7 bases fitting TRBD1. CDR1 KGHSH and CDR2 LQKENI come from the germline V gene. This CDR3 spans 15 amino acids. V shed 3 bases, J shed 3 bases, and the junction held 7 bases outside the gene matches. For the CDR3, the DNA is TGTGCCAGCTCACCGGGGGGACAGCCACACTATGGCTACACCTTC. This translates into CASSPGGQPHYGYTF.

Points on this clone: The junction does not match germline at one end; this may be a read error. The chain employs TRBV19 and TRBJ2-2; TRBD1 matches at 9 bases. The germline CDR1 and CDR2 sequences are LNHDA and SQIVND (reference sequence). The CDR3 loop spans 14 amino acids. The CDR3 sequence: CASTIQGAAGELFF. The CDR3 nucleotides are TGTGCCAGTACTATACAGGGGGCGGCCGGGGAGCTGTTTTTT.

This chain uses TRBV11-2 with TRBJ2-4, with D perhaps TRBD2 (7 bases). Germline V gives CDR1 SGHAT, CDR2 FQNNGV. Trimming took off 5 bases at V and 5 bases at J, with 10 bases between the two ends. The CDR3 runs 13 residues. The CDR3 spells CASSGGAQNIQYF. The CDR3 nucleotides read TGTGCCAGCAGCGGGGGGGCTCAAAACATTCAGTACTTC.